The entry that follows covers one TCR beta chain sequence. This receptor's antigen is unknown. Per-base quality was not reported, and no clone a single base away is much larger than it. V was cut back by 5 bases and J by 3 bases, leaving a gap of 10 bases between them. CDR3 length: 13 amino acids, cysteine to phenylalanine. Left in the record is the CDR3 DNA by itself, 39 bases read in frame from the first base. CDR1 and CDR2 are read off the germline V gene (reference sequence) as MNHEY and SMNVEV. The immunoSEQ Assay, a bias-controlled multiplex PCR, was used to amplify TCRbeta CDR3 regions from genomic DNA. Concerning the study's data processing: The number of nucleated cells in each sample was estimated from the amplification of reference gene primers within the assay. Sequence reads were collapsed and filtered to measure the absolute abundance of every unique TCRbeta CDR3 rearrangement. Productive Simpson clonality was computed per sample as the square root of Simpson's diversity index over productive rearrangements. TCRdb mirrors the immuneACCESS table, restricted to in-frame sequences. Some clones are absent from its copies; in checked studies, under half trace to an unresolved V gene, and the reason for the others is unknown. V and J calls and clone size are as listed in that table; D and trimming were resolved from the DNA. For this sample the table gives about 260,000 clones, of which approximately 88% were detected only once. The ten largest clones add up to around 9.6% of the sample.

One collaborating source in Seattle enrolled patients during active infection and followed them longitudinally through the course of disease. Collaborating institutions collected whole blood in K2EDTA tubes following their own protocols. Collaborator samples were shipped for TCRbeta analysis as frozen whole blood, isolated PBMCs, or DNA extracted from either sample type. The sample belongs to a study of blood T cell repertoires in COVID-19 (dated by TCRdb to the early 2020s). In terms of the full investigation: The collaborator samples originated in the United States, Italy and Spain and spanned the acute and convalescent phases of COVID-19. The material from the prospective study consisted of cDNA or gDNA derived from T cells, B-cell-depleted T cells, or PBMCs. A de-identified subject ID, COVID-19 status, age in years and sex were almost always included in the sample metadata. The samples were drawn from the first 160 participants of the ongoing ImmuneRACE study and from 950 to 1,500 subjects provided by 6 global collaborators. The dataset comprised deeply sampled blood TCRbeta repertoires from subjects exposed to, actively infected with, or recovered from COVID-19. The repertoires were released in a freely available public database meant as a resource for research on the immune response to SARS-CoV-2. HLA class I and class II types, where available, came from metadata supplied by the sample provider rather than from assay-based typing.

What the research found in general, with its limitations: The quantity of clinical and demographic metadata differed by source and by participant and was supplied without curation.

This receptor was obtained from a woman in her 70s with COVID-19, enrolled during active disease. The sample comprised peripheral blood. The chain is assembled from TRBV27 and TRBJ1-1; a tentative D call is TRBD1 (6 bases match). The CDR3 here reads CASSQGRDTEAFF. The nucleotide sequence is TGTGCCAGCAGTCAGGGGCGCGACACTGAAGCTTTCTTT.